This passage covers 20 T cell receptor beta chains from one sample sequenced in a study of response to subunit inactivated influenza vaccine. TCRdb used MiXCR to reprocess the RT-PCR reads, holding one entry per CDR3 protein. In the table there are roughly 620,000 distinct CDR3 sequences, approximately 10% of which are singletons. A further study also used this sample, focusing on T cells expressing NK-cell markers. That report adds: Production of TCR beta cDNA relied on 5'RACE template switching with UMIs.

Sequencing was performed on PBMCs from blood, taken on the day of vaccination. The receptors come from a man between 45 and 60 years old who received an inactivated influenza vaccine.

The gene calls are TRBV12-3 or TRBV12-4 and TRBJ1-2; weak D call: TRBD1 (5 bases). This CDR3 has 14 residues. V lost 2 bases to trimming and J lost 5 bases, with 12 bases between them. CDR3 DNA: TGTGCCAGCAGTTTAACCCGGGACCGGTATGGCTACACCTTC. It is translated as CASSLTRDRYGYTF.

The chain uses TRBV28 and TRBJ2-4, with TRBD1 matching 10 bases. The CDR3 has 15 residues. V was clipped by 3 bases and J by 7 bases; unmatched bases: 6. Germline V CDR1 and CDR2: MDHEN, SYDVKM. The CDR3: CASSFSGQGGNIQYF. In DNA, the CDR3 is TGTGCCAGCAGTTTCAGCGGACAGGGGGGGAACATTCAGTACTTC.

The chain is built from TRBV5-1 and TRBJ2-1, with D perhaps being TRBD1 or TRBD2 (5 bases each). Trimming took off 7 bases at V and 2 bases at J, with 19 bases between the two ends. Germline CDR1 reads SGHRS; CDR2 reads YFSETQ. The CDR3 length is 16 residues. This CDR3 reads CASGTSVSQTYNEQFF. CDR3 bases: TGCGCCAGCGGGACGTCCGTATCCCAGACCTACAATGAGCAGTTCTTC.

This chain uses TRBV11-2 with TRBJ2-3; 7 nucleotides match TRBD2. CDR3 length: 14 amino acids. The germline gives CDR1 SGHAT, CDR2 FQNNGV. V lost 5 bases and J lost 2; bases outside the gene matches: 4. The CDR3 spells CASSASGATDTQYF. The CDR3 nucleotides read TGTGCCAGCAGCGCAAGCGGGGCCACAGATACGCAGTATTTT.

The CDR3 nucleotides read TGCAGCGTCGCCGGGGGGGCGCGGACTGAAGCTTTCTTT. It is translated as CSVAGGARTEAFF. V and J are TRBV29-1 and TRBJ1-1, with D possibly TRBD1 on 6 matching bases. This CDR3 has 13 amino acids. The germline gives CDR1 SQVTM, CDR2 ANQGSEA. V shed 6 bases and J shed 5 bases, with 16 bases lying between them.

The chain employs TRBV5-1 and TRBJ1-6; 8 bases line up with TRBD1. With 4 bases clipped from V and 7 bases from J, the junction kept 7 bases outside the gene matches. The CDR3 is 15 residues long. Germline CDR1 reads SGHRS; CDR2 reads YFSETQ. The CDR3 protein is CASSLRTGWNSPLHF. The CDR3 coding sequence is TGCGCCAGCAGCCTCCGGACAGGGTGGAATTCACCCCTCCACTTT.

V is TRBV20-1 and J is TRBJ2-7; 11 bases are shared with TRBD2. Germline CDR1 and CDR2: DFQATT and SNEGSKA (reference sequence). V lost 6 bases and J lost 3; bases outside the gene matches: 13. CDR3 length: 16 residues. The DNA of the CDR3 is TGCAGTGCGCCGGCCCTCGGGACTAGCGGTGGCTACGAGCAGTACTTC. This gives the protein CSAPALGTSGGYEQYF.

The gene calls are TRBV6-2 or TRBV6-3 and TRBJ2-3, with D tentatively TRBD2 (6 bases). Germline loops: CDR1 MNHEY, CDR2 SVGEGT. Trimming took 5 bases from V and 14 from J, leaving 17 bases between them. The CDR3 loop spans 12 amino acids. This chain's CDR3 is CASSGPGTHPYF. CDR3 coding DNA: TGTGCCAGCAGTGGGCCCGGGACTCATCCGTATTTT.

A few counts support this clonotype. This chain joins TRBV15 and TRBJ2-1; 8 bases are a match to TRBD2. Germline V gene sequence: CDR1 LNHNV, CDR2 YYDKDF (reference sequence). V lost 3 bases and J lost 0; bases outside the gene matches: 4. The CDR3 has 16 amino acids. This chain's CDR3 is CATSSERGPSYNEQFF. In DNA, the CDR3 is TGTGCCACCAGCAGCGAGCGGGGGCCCTCCTACAATGAGCAGTTCTTC.

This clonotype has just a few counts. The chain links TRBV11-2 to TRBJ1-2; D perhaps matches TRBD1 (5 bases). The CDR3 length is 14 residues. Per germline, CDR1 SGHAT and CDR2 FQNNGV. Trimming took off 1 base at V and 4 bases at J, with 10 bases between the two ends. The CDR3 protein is CASSLVGEGYGYTF. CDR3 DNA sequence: TGTGCCAGCAGCTTAGTGGGGGAAGGCTATGGCTACACCTTC.

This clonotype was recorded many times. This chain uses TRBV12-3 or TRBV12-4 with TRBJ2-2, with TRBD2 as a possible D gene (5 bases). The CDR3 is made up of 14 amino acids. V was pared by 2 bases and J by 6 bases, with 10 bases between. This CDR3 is CASSLYEGSGELFF. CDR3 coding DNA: TGTGCCAGCAGTTTATATGAGGGTTCCGGGGAGCTGTTTTTT.

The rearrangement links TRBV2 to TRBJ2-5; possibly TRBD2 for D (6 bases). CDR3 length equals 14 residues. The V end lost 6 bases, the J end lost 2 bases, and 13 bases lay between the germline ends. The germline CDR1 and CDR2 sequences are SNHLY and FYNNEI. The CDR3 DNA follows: TGTGCCAGCAGGGAGAGGGACTGGCAAGAGACCCAGTACTTC. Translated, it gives CASRERDWQETQYF.

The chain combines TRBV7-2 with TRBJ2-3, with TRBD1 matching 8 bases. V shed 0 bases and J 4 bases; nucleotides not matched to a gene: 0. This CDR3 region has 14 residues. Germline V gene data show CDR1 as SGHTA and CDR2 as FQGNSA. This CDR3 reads CASSLATGADTQYF. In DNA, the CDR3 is TGTGCCAGCAGCTTAGCGACAGGGGCAGATACGCAGTATTTT.

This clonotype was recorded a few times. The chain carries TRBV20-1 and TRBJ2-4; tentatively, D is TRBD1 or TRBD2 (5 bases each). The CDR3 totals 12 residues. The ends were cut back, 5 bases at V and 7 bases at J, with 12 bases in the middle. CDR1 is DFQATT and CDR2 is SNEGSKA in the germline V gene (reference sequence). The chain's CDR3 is CSAGGLQNIQYF. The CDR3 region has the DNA TGCAGTGCTGGGGGTCTCCAGAACATTCAGTACTTC.

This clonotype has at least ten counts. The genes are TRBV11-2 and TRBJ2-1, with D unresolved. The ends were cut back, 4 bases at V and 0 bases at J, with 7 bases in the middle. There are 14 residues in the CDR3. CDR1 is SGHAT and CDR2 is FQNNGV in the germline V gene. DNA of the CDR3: TGTGCCAGCAGCTCACTTAGCTCCTACAATGAGCAGTTCTTC. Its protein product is CASSSLSSYNEQFF.

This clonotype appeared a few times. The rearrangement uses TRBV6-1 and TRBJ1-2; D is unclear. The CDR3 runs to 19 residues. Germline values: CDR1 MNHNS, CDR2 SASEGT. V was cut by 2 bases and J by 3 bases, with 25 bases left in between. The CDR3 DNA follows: TGTGCCAGCAGTGAAAACATTCAAGATGGACGGACTTTATACTATGGCTACACCTTC. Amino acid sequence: CASSENIQDGRTLYYGYTF.

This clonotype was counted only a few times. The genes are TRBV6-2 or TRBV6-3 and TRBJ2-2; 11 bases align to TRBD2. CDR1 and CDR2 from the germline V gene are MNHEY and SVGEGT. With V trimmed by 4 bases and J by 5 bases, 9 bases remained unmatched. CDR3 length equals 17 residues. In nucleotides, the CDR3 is TGTGCCAGCAGTTCTAGCGGGAGGTCCGTTATGACCGGGGAGCTGTTTTTT. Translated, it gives CASSSSGRSVMTGELFF.

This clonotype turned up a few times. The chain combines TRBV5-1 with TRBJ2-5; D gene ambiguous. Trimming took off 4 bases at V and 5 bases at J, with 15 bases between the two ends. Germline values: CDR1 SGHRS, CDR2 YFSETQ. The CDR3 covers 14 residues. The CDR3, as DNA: TGCGCCAGCAGCCCGCTGGCTAGTCGGGAGACCCAGTACTTC. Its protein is CASSPLASRETQYF.

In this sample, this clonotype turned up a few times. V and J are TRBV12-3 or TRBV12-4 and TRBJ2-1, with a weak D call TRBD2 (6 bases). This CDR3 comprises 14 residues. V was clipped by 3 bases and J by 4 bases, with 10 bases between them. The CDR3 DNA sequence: TGTGCCAGCAGTTTCGGGGGAAAATACAATGAGCAGTTCTTC. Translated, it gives CASSFGGKYNEQFF.

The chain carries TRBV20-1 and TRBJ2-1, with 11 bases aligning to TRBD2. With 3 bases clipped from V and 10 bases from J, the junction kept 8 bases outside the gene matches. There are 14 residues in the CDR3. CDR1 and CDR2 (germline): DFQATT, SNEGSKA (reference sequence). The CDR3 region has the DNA TGCAGTGCTAGTGCTAGCGGGGGGACCCAAGAGCAGTTCTTC. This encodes CSASASGGTQEQFF.